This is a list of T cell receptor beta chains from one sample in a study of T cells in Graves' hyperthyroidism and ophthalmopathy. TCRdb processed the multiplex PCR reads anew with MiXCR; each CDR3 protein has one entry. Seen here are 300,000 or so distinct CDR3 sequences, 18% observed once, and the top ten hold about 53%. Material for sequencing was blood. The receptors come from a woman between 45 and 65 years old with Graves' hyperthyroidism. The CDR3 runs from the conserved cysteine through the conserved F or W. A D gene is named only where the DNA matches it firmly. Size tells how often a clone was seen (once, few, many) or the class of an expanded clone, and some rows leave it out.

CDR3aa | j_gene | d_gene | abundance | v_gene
CASGLGLAGAYEQFF | TRBJ2-1 | TRBD2 | NA | TRBV12-5
CASSSISGGHADTQYF | TRBJ2-3 | TRBD2 | NA | TRBV28
CASSQGGNTDTQYF | TRBJ2-3 | NA | NA | TRBV4-1
CATSDLRATYEQYF | TRBJ2-7 | NA | NA | TRBV24-1
CASSLASGGGETQYF | TRBJ2-5 | TRBD2 | NA | TRBV5-4
CSARDPSGLATTYEQYF | TRBJ2-7 | TRBD2 | NA | TRBV20-1
CASRPPGGRDYNEQFF | TRBJ2-1 | TRBD2 | many | TRBV7-8
CASSLEGGQNEAFF | TRBJ1-1 | TRBD1 | NA | TRBV5-1
CASSYGQGITEAFF | TRBJ1-1 | TRBD1 | few | TRBV5-6
CASSPLPRGTGELFF | TRBJ2-2 | NA | few | TRBV28
CSARTLVGIETQYF | TRBJ2-5 | NA | NA | TRBV20-1
CSASINTQYF | TRBJ2-3 | NA | NA | TRBV20-1
CASTLGGRLAGVDEQFF | TRBJ2-1 | TRBD2 | NA | TRBV28
CASYGGSGETQYF | TRBJ2-5 | NA | many | TRBV6-1
CASEKTGGLTYEQYF | TRBJ2-7 | NA | few | TRBV6-2/TRBV6-3
CASGQGESYEQYF | TRBJ2-7 | TRBD1 | many | TRBV12-3/TRBV12-4
CSVENRGDSYTF | TRBJ1-2 | TRBD1 | few | TRBV29-1
CASSDGGGDTEAFF | TRBJ1-1 | NA | NA | TRBV6-2/TRBV6-3
CASSADRDSSGYTF | TRBJ1-2 | TRBD1 | many | TRBV7-8
CASSAHPSGGSPFNEQFF | TRBJ2-1 | TRBD2 | NA | TRBV9
CASSSGYSGGLNSYNEQFF | TRBJ2-1 | TRBD2 | NA | TRBV19
CASSPGTHPQSPNSPLHF | TRBJ1-6 | NA | NA | TRBV5-4
CASSVPRDNGNEQFF | TRBJ2-1 | NA | few | TRBV5-1
CASSALAGGMTDTQYF | TRBJ2-3 | TRBD2 | many | TRBV10-1
CASSERLSTDTQYF | TRBJ2-3 | NA | NA | TRBV25-1
CSAEGYRGTEQFF | TRBJ2-1 | TRBD1 | few | TRBV29-1
CASSPPGSGSDYEQYF | TRBJ2-7 | TRBD2 | few | TRBV28
CASRGQGWVDQPQHF | TRBJ1-5 | TRBD1 | many | TRBV28
CSARDRGAGGLYEQYF | TRBJ2-7 | TRBD2 | many | TRBV20-1
CASSLDRSSGELFF | TRBJ2-2 | NA | few | TRBV11-3
CSARRTESPYEQYF | TRBJ2-7 | NA | few | TRBV20-1
CSARGQGPGYTF | TRBJ1-2 | TRBD1 | NA | TRBV20-1
CSVRWITNPYEQYF | TRBJ2-7 | NA | NA | TRBV29-1
CASSYLAGGRYNEQFF | TRBJ2-1 | TRBD2 | few | TRBV12-3/TRBV12-4
CAIRGSGLHSGNTIYF | TRBJ1-3 | NA | NA | TRBV6-1
CASSSTPAAGEQFF | TRBJ2-1 | NA | NA | TRBV7-3
CASSLVAGGIYEQYF | TRBJ2-7 | TRBD1 | many | TRBV5-5
CASSLSLTHTDTQYF | TRBJ2-3 | NA | many | TRBV7-3
CASSPGLAGVIDYNEQFF | TRBJ2-1 | TRBD2 | many | TRBV28
CSARDQQLVTQYF | TRBJ2-3 | NA | NA | TRBV20-1
CASSLEDRGYNEQFF | TRBJ2-1 | TRBD1 | few | TRBV5-1
CSARGPRADTQYF | TRBJ2-3 | NA | many | TRBV20-1
CATSRDLQNTIYF | TRBJ1-3 | NA | NA | TRBV15
CASSTGNRYEQYF | TRBJ2-7 | NA | many | TRBV6-1
CASSPGQGSNSPLHF | TRBJ1-6 | TRBD1 | many | TRBV18
CASSYGGQESYEQYF | TRBJ2-7 | NA | NA | TRBV6-5
CASSSHGTANTEAFF | TRBJ1-1 | NA | NA | TRBV28
CAIHRGRNYGYTF | TRBJ1-2 | TRBD1 | NA | TRBV19
CASSPQSRRSSYNSPLHF | TRBJ1-6 | NA | NA | TRBV6-1
CASSPEGGSEAFF | TRBJ1-1 | NA | few | TRBV18
CASSLRGAAKKSQETQYF | TRBJ2-5 | NA | NA | TRBV5-1
CAISHTEAFF | TRBJ1-1 | NA | many | TRBV2
CSARSTGELFF | TRBJ2-2 | NA | few | TRBV20-1
CASSGDRSSTEAFF | TRBJ1-1 | NA | NA | TRBV27
CAWSVQSGQPQHF | TRBJ1-5 | NA | many | TRBV30
CASSLLGAAENTIYF | TRBJ1-3 | NA | NA | TRBV5-1
CSARLTAHYGYTF | TRBJ1-2 | NA | few | TRBV20-1
CASSPFAEMNTEAFF | TRBJ1-1 | NA | many | TRBV18
CASSFSAGLPLYEQYF | TRBJ2-7 | NA | NA | TRBV5-1